This T cell receptor beta chain was recorded in a study of blood T cells in healthy people across ages. Across the whole study: With template switching, about one barcoded beta molecule was captured per two T cells.

Trimming took 4 bases from V and 0 from J, leaving 12 bases between them. Germline-derived CDR1 and CDR2 are SGHKS and YYEKEE (reference sequence). This CDR3 has 15 amino acids. Together with a sample-barcoded 5' primer, a J-beta primer mix was included in a second PCR lasting about 7 to 11 cycles. TCRdb used MiXCR to reprocess the 5' RACE reads, holding one entry per CDR3 protein. Of some 730,000 distinct CDR3 sequences in the sample, approximately 21% were seen once. Only a few counts were recorded for this clonotype. Its antigen is unknown. Broader study findings: Unsorted PBMCs ruled out conclusive naive versus antigen-experienced comparison.

This receptor was taken from an older man in good health. Sequencing used blood. The gene calls are TRBV5-5 and TRBJ2-3; D perhaps matches TRBD2 (6 bases). The CDR3 DNA reads as TGTGCCAGCAGCCAAGCGGGTTTTAGCACAGATACGCAGTATTTT. Encoded protein: CASSQAGFSTDTQYF.